Listed below are T cell receptor beta chains from one sample, sequenced in a study of CD8+ T cells in alopecia areata. Repertoires were generated with immunoSEQ multiplex PCR, while TCRdb's copy carries only in-frame clones and drops some. The sample consists of some 100,000 clones, less than 45% of them appearing once. The sample consisted of CD4+ T cells sorted from blood. These receptors were collected from a human donor with alopecia areata. The CDR3 runs from the conserved cysteine through the conserved F or W. D genes are given only for firm matches. Some rows have no size entry. The others give once, few or many, or a class for an expanded clone.

j_call: TRBJ1-4; v_call: TRBV29-1; clone_size: NA; d_call: NA; cdr3_aa: CSVGYGTGNEKLFF; cdr3_nt: TGCAGCGTTGGTTACGGGACTGGGAATGAAAAACTGTTTTTT
j_call: TRBJ2-7; v_call: TRBV7-2; clone_size: NA; d_call: NA; cdr3_aa: CASSRSYVRTYEQYF; cdr3_nt: TGTGCCAGCAGCAGATCATACGTACGAACCTACGAGCAGTACTTC
j_call: TRBJ2-5; v_call: TRBV7-9; clone_size: few; d_call: NA; cdr3_aa: CASSPQGSGETQYF; cdr3_nt: TGTGCCAGCAGCCCTCAGGGGAGTGGAGAGACCCAGTACTTC
j_call: TRBJ2-7; v_call: TRBV20-1; clone_size: NA; d_call: NA; cdr3_aa: CSAMIQYEQYF; cdr3_nt: TGCAGTGCCATGATACAATACGAGCAGTACTTC
j_call: TRBJ2-1; v_call: TRBV30; clone_size: NA; d_call: NA; cdr3_aa: CAWSGPGGVGEQFF; cdr3_nt: TGTGCCTGGAGTGGGCCTGGAGGGGTCGGTGAGCAGTTCTTC
j_call: TRBJ1-2; v_call: TRBV4-1; clone_size: NA; d_call: NA; cdr3_aa: CASSQEVGNYGYTF; cdr3_nt: TGCGCCAGCAGCCAAGAGGTTGGAAACTATGGCTACACCTTC
j_call: TRBJ1-5; v_call: TRBV28; clone_size: NA; d_call: TRBD1; cdr3_aa: CASRPGQGNQPQHF; cdr3_nt: TGTGCCAGCAGACCGGGACAGGGCAATCAGCCCCAGCATTTT
j_call: TRBJ2-5; v_call: TRBV15; clone_size: NA; d_call: TRBD1; cdr3_aa: CATGTGFMETQYF; cdr3_nt: TGTGCCACCGGGACAGGGTTTATGGAGACCCAGTACTTC
j_call: TRBJ2-5; v_call: TRBV6-5; clone_size: NA; d_call: NA; cdr3_aa: CASSPRLSKETQYF; cdr3_nt: TGTGCCAGCAGCCCCCGATTATCAAAGGAGACCCAGTACTTC
j_call: TRBJ2-5; v_call: TRBV5-1; clone_size: few; d_call: TRBD2; cdr3_aa: CASSARLAVTLTNSQETQYF; cdr3_nt: TGCGCCAGCAGCGCCCGACTAGCGGTTACCCTTACAAATTCCCAAGAGACCCAGTACTTC
j_call: TRBJ1-2; v_call: TRBV7-9; clone_size: NA; d_call: TRBD1; cdr3_aa: CASSSQGDRPLYGYTF; cdr3_nt: TGTGCCAGCAGCTCCCAGGGGGACAGGCCCCTCTATGGCTACACCTTC
j_call: TRBJ2-3; v_call: TRBV7-2; clone_size: few; d_call: TRBD2; cdr3_aa: CASSFSGGGTDTQYF; cdr3_nt: TGTGCCAGCAGCTTCTCGGGGGGTGGCACAGATACGCAGTATTTT
j_call: TRBJ2-5; v_call: TRBV28; clone_size: few; d_call: NA; cdr3_aa: CASSSHRGQETQYF; cdr3_nt: TGTGCCAGCAGTTCTCACCGGGGCCAAGAGACCCAGTACTTC
j_call: TRBJ1-4; v_call: TRBV29-1; clone_size: NA; d_call: TRBD1; cdr3_aa: CSPFGGAGTGGEKLFF; cdr3_nt: TGCAGCCCATTTGGAGGGGCCGGGACAGGTGGTGAAAAACTGTTTTTT
j_call: TRBJ1-2; v_call: TRBV29-1; clone_size: few; d_call: NA; cdr3_aa: CSVAGEGYTF; cdr3_nt: TGCAGCGTTGCCGGGGAAGGCTACACCTTC
j_call: TRBJ1-2; v_call: TRBV29-1; clone_size: NA; d_call: TRBD1; cdr3_aa: CSIRDSGDYGYTF; cdr3_nt: TGCAGCATCCGGGACAGCGGGGACTATGGCTACACCTTC
j_call: TRBJ2-7; v_call: TRBV6-5; clone_size: NA; d_call: TRBD2; cdr3_aa: CASSRTSGRPNEQYF; cdr3_nt: TGTGCCAGCAGTCGGACTAGCGGGAGGCCAAACGAGCAGTACTTC
j_call: TRBJ2-5; v_call: TRBV30; clone_size: NA; d_call: TRBD1; cdr3_aa: CAWRWAGTAQETQYF; cdr3_nt: TGTGCCTGGAGGTGGGCCGGGACAGCACAAGAGACCCAGTACTTC
j_call: TRBJ2-5; v_call: TRBV7-2; clone_size: NA; d_call: NA; cdr3_aa: CASSYRLNLQETQYF; cdr3_nt: TGTGCCAGCAGCTATAGACTCAACCTCCAAGAGACCCAGTACTTC
j_call: TRBJ2-6; v_call: TRBV7-2; clone_size: NA; d_call: NA; cdr3_aa: CASSLGSFSGANVLTF; cdr3_nt: TGTGCCAGCAGCTTAGGTTCCTTCTCTGGGGCCAACGTCCTGACTTTC
j_call: TRBJ2-1; v_call: TRBV29-1; clone_size: NA; d_call: NA; cdr3_aa: CSVEPPGSSDEQFF; cdr3_nt: TGCAGCGTTGAGCCTCCGGGCTCCTCCGATGAGCAGTTCTTC
j_call: TRBJ2-3; v_call: TRBV5-1; clone_size: NA; d_call: NA; cdr3_aa: CASSLYGLGTDTQYF; cdr3_nt: TGCGCCAGCAGCTTGTATGGCCTCGGCACAGATACGCAGTATTTT
j_call: TRBJ2-7; v_call: TRBV7-2; clone_size: few; d_call: NA; cdr3_aa: CASSSAGYGEQYF; cdr3_nt: TGTGCCAGCAGCTCCGCCGGGTATGGGGAGCAGTACTTC
j_call: TRBJ1-2; v_call: TRBV29-1; clone_size: NA; d_call: NA; cdr3_aa: CSVAKWASWGYGYTF; cdr3_nt: TGCAGCGTTGCGAAATGGGCCTCATGGGGCTATGGCTACACCTTC
j_call: TRBJ2-3; v_call: TRBV5-1; clone_size: NA; d_call: NA; cdr3_aa: CASSPTGPGTDTQYF; cdr3_nt: TGCGCCAGCAGCCCCACCGGCCCTGGCACAGATACGCAGTATTTT
j_call: TRBJ2-3; v_call: TRBV29-1; clone_size: NA; d_call: NA; cdr3_aa: CSVKQGDTQYF; cdr3_nt: TGCAGCGTCAAGCAGGGGGATACGCAGTATTTT
j_call: TRBJ1-2; v_call: TRBV29-1; clone_size: few; d_call: NA; cdr3_aa: CSVEGRHYGYTF; cdr3_nt: TGCAGCGTTGAAGGGAGACATTATGGCTACACCTTC
j_call: TRBJ2-3; v_call: TRBV7-3; clone_size: few; d_call: TRBD2; cdr3_aa: CASSPLAGLADTQYF; cdr3_nt: TGTGCCAGCAGCCCGTTAGCGGGGCTCGCAGATACGCAGTATTTT
j_call: TRBJ2-7; v_call: TRBV5-6; clone_size: NA; d_call: NA; cdr3_aa: CASSHDPLSSYEQYF; cdr3_nt: TGTGCCAGCAGTCACGATCCGCTTTCCTCCTACGAGCAGTACTTC
j_call: TRBJ2-5; v_call: TRBV27; clone_size: NA; d_call: NA; cdr3_aa: CASSLYQQETQYF; cdr3_nt: TGTGCCAGCAGTTTATATCAACAAGAGACCCAGTACTTC
j_call: TRBJ1-2; v_call: TRBV28; clone_size: NA; d_call: TRBD1; cdr3_aa: CASSSTGLYGYTF; cdr3_nt: TGTGCCAGCAGCTCGACAGGGCTCTATGGCTACACCTTC
j_call: TRBJ1-4; v_call: TRBV28; clone_size: few; d_call: TRBD1; cdr3_aa: CASTDRGKLFF; cdr3_nt: TGTGCCAGCACAGACAGGGGAAAACTGTTTTTT
j_call: TRBJ2-4; v_call: TRBV29-1; clone_size: NA; d_call: NA; cdr3_aa: CSVSGKLAKNIQYF; cdr3_nt: TGCAGCGTTTCGGGGAAACTAGCCAAAAACATTCAGTACTTC
j_call: TRBJ2-3; v_call: TRBV5-1; clone_size: NA; d_call: NA; cdr3_aa: CASSPERTSTDTQYF; cdr3_nt: TGCGCCAGCAGCCCTGAACGGACTTCCACAGATACGCAGTATTTT
j_call: TRBJ1-1; v_call: TRBV7-3; clone_size: NA; d_call: NA; cdr3_aa: CASSRFGIGMNTEAFF; cdr3_nt: TGTGCCAGCAGCCGATTCGGGATAGGGATGAACACTGAAGCTTTCTTT
j_call: TRBJ2-1; v_call: TRBV7-8; clone_size: few; d_call: TRBD1; cdr3_aa: CASSLAAGQGYNEQFF; cdr3_nt: TGTGCCAGCAGCTTAGCAGCGGGACAGGGGTACAATGAGCAGTTCTTC
j_call: TRBJ2-7; v_call: TRBV4-3; clone_size: NA; d_call: NA; cdr3_aa: CASSQQPGDYEQYF; cdr3_nt: TGCGCCAGCAGCCAGCAGCCAGGAGATTACGAGCAGTACTTC
j_call: TRBJ1-3; v_call: TRBV11-2; clone_size: many; d_call: NA; cdr3_aa: CASSSFRPAFSGNTIYF; cdr3_nt: TGTGCCAGCAGCTCATTTCGCCCGGCCTTCTCTGGAAACACCATATATTTT
j_call: TRBJ1-2; v_call: TRBV7-2; clone_size: NA; d_call: NA; cdr3_aa: CASSSIITRQSYGYTF; cdr3_nt: TGTGCCAGCAGCTCTATTATCACCCGACAGTCCTATGGCTACACCTTC
j_call: TRBJ2-5; v_call: TRBV4-3; clone_size: NA; d_call: NA; cdr3_aa: CASSQDWGIVKTQYF; cdr3_nt: TGCGCCAGCAGCCAAGATTGGGGAATCGTCAAGACCCAGTACTTC
j_call: TRBJ2-1; v_call: TRBV9; clone_size: NA; d_call: NA; cdr3_aa: CASSPRQPGRLLSYNEQFF; cdr3_nt: TGTGCCAGCAGCCCCCGACAACCGGGACGTCTTCTCTCCTACAATGAGCAGTTCTTC
j_call: TRBJ1-2; v_call: TRBV29-1; clone_size: few; d_call: TRBD1; cdr3_aa: CSVVSDRANYGYTF; cdr3_nt: TGCAGCGTTGTGTCGGACAGGGCTAACTATGGCTACACCTTC
j_call: TRBJ1-5; v_call: TRBV29-1; clone_size: few; d_call: TRBD1; cdr3_aa: CSVAQGAGNQPQHF; cdr3_nt: TGCAGCGTTGCACAGGGGGCAGGTAATCAGCCCCAGCATTTT
j_call: TRBJ2-7; v_call: TRBV29-1; clone_size: few; d_call: TRBD1; cdr3_aa: CSVVLTGTGMYEQYF; cdr3_nt: TGCAGCGTTGTCTTAACCGGGACAGGGATGTACGAGCAGTACTTC
j_call: TRBJ2-5; v_call: TRBV7-3; clone_size: NA; d_call: NA; cdr3_aa: CASSYGGTDKETQYF; cdr3_nt: TGTGCCAGCAGTTATGGAGGGACAGACAAAGAGACCCAGTACTTC
j_call: TRBJ2-5; v_call: TRBV14; clone_size: NA; d_call: NA; cdr3_aa: CASRLGETQETQYF; cdr3_nt: TGTGCCAGCAGGCTTGGAGAGACTCAAGAGACCCAGTACTTC